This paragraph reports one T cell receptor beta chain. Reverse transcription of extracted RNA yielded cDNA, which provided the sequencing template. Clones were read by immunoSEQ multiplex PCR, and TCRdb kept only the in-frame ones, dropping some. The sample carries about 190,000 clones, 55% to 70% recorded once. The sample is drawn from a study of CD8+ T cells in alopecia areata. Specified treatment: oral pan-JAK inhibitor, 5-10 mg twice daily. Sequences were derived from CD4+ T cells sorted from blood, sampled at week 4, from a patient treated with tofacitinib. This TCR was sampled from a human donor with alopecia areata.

CDR3 DNA sequence: TGTGCCTTGGGACAGGGGGCCCACGAGCAGTACTTC. Its translation: CALGQGAHEQYF. The chain is built from TRBV30 and TRBJ2-7, with TRBD1 identical over 12 bases. V was pared by 7 bases and J by 5 bases, with 3 bases of the junction left unmatched. Germline lookup yields CDR1 GTSNPN and CDR2 SVGIG (reference sequence). The CDR3 sequence is 12 residues long. The full variable domain, rest sourced from reference TRBV30 and TRBJ2-7, is SQTIHQWPATLVQPVGSPLSLECTVEGTSNPNLYWYRQAAGRGLQLLFYSVGIGQISSEVPQNLSASRPQDRQFILSSKKLLLSDSGFYLCALGQGAHEQYFGPGTRLTVT.